This passage covers 2 T cell receptor beta chains from one sample sequenced in a study of cytomegalovirus exposure and HLA in healthy donors. The PCR used 60 Vbeta and 13 Jbeta primers. Measured with immunoSEQ multiplex PCR; TCRdb has only the in-frame clones, and not every one. Here the sample spans more than 200,000 clones, around 79% being singletons. Material for sequencing was PBMCs. The source of these receptors is a man younger than 35 in good health and CMV-seronegative.

The chain joins TRBV2 to TRBJ2-7, with 12 nucleotides matching TRBD1. The germline V gene has CDR1 SNHLY and CDR2 FYNNEI. Trimming removed 6 bases from V and 6 bases from J; junction bases left unmatched: 9. This CDR3 is built from 15 residues. CDR3 nucleotide sequence: TGTGCCAGCAGCTTACCGGGACAGGGGGCGGGCGAGCAGTACTTC. It encodes CASSLPGQGAGEQYF.

The V and J genes are TRBV11-1 and TRBJ2-7; no clear D. Germline loops: CDR1 SGHAT, CDR2 FQDESV (reference sequence). The V and J ends lost 5 bases and 7 bases respectively, with 21 bases between them. The CDR3 has 15 residues. The CDR3 DNA reads TGTGCCAGCAGCCCGCATGGGCAGCCCGAAGGAGAGCAGTACTTC. Translation gives CASSPHGQPEGEQYF.